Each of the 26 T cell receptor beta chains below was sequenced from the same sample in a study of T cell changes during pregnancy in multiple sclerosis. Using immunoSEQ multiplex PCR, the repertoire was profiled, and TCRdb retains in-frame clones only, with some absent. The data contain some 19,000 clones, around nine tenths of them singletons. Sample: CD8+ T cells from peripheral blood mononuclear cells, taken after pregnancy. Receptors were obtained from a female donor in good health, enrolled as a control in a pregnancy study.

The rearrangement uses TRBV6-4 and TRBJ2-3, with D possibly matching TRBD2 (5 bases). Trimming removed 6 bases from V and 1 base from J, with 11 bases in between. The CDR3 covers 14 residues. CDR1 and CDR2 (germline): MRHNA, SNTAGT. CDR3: CASSLSEGTDTQYF. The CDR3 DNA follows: TGTGCCAGCAGCCTCTCGGAGGGCACAGATACGCAGTATTTT.

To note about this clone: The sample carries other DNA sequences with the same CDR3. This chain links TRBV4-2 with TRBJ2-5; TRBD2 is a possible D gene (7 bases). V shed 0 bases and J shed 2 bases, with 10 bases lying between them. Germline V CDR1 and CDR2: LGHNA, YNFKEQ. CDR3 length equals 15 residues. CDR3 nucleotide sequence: TGTGCCAGCAGCCAAGAAAGGGGGGGGCAAGAGACCCAGTACTTC. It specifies CASSQERGGQETQYF.

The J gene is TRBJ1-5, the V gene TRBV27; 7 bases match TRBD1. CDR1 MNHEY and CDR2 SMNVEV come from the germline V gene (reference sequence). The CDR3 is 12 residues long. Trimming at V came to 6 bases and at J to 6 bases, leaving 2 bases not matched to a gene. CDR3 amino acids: CASRQGSQPQHF. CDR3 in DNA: TGTGCCAGCAGACAGGGGAGTCAGCCCCAGCATTTT.

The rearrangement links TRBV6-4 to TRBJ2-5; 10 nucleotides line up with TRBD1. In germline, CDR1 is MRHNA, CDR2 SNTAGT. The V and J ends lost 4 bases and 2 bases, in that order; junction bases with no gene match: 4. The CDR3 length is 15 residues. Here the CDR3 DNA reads TGTGCCAGCAGTGCCGGACAGGGGGAACAAGAGACCCAGTACTTC. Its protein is CASSAGQGEQETQYF.

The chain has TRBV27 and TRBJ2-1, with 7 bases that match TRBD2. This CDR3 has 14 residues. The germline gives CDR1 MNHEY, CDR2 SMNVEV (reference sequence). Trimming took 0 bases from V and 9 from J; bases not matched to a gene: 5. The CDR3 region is CASSLSGRGGEQFF. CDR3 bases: TGTGCCAGCAGTTTATCGGGGAGGGGAGGTGAGCAGTTCTTC.

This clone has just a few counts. The DNA of the CDR3 is TGTGCCAGCAGTGAGCTTACTGACACCGGGGAGCTGTTTTTT. Translation: CASSELTDTGELFF. The chain combines TRBV6-4 with TRBJ2-2; D gene uncertain. The V end lost 3 bases, the J end lost 3 bases, and 8 bases lay between the germline ends. The CDR3 is 14 residues long. CDR1 and CDR2 (germline): MRHNA, SNTAGT.

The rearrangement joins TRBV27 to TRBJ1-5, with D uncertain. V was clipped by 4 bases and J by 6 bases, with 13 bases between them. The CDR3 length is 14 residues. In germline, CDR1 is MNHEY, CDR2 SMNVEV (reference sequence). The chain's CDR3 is CASSSLREAQPQHF. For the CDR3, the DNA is TGTGCCAGCAGTTCCCTACGGGAGGCTCAGCCCCAGCATTTT.

The CDR3 nucleotides read TGTGCCAGCAGCCCCGGACAGGACGCCTACGAGCAGTACTTC. It codes for CASSPGQDAYEQYF. J is TRBJ2-7 and V is TRBV6-5; 7 nucleotides line up with TRBD1. Germline V gives CDR1 MNHEY, CDR2 SVGAGI. Trimming removed 6 bases from V and 2 bases from J; junction bases left unmatched: 7. This CDR3 spans 14 amino acids.

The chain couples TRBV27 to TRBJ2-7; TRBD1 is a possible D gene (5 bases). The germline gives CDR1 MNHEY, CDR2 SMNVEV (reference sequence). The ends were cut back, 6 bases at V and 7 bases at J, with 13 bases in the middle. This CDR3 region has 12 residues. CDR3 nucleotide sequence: TGTGCCAGCAGCCGGACACCGGCGGAGCAGTACTTC. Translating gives CASSRTPAEQYF.

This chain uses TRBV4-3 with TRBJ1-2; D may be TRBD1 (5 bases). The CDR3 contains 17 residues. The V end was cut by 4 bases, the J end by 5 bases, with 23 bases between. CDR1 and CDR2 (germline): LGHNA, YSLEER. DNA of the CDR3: TGCGCCAGCAGCCCTTTATTTGACAGCCCCGACGGGTATGGCTACACCTTC. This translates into CASSPLFDSPDGYGYTF.

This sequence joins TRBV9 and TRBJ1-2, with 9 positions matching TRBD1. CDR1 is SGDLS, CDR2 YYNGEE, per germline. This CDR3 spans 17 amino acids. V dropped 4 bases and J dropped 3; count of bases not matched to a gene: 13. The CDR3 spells CASSPGGTGYQHYGYTF. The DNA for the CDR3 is TGTGCCAGCAGCCCAGGGGGGACAGGGTATCAGCACTATGGCTACACCTTC.

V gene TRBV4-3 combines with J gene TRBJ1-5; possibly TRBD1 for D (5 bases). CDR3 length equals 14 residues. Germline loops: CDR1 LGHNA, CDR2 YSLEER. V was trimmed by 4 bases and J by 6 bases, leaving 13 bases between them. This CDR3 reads CASSLDQGTQPQHF. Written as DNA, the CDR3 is TGCGCCAGCAGCCTAGACCAGGGAACTCAGCCCCAGCATTTT.

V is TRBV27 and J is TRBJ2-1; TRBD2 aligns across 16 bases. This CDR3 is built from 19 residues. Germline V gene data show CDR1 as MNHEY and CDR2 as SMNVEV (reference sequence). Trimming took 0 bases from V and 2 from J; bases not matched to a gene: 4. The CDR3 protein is CASSLSGTSGGVPYNEQFF. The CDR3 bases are TGTGCCAGCAGTTTATCAGGGACTAGCGGGGGGGTTCCCTACAATGAGCAGTTCTTC.

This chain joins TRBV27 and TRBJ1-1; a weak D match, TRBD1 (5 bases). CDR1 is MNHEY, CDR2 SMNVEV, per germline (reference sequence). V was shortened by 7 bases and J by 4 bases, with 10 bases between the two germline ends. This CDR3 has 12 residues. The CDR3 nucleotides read TGTGCCAGCAAGCAGGGTTCCACTGAAGCTTTCTTT. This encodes CASKQGSTEAFF.

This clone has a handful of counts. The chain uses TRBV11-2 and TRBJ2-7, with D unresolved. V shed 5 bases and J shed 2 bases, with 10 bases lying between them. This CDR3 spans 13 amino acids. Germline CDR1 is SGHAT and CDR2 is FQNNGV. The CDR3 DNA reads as TGTGCCAGCAGCCCATTCGCGGCCTACGAGCAGTACTTC. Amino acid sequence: CASSPFAAYEQYF.

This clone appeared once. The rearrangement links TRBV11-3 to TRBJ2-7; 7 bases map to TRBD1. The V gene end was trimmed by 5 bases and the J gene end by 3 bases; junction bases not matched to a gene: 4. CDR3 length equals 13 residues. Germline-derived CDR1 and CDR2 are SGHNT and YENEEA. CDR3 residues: CASSGQAGYEQYF. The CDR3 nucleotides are TGTGCCAGCAGCGGACAGGCCGGCTACGAGCAGTACTTC.

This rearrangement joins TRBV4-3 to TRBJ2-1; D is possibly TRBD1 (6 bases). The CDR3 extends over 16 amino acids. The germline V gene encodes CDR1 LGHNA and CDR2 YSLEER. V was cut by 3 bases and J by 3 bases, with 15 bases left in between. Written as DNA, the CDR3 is TGCGCCAGCAGCCAGATCCGGGACACCAACTACAATGAGCAGTTCTTC. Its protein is CASSQIRDTNYNEQFF.

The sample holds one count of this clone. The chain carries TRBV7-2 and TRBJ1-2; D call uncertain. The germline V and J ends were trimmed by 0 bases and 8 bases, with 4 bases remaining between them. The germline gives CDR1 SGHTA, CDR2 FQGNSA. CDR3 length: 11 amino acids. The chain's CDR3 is CASSLALGYTF. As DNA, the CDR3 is TGTGCCAGCAGCTTAGCTCTCGGCTACACCTTC.

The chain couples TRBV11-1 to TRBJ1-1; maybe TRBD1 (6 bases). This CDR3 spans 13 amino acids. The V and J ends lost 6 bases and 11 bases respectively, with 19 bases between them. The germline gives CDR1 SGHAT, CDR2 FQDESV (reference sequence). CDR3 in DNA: TGTGCCAGCAGTTACCAGGGGACCCAAAGGGCTTTCTTT. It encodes CASSYQGTQRAFF.

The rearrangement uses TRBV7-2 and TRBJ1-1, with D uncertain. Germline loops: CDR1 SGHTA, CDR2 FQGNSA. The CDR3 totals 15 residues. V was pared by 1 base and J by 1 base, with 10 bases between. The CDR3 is CASSLGSTPNTEAFF. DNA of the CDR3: TGTGCCAGCAGCTTAGGGTCAACACCGAACACTGAAGCTTTCTTT.

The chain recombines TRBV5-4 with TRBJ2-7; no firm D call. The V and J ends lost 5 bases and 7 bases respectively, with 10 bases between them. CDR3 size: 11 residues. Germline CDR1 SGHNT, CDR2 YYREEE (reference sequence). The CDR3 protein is CASRTEREQYF. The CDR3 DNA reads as TGTGCCAGCAGGACGGAGAGAGAGCAGTACTTC. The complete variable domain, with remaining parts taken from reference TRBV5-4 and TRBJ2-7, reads ETGVTQSPTHLIKTRGQQVTLRCSSQSGHNTVSWYQQALGQGPQFIFQYYREEENGRGNFPPRFSGLQFPNYSSELNVNALELDDSALYLCASRTEREQYFGPGTRLTVT.

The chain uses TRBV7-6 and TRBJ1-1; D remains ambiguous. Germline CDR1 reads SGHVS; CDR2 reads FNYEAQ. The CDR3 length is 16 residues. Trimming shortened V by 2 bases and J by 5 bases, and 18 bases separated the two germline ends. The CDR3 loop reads CASSLRPGRGGTEAFF. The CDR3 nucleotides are TGTGCCAGCAGCTTAAGGCCGGGCCGGGGTGGAACTGAAGCTTTCTTT. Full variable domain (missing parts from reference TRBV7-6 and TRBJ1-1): GAGVSQSPRYKVTKRGQDVALRCDPISGHVSLYWYRQALGQGPEFLTYFNYEAQQDKSGLPNDRFSAERPEGSISTLTIQRTEQRDSAMYRCASSLRPGRGGTEAFFGQGTRLTVV.

The CDR3 reads CASSLLRSSYNEQFF. The CDR3 DNA reads as TGTGCCAGCAGTTTACTTAGGAGCTCCTACAATGAGCAGTTCTTC. The V gene is TRBV28, the J gene TRBJ2-1; D call uncertain. V was cut by 2 bases and J by 0 bases, with 8 bases left in between. Looked up from germline, CDR1 is MDHEN and CDR2 is SYDVKM. This CDR3 region has 15 residues.

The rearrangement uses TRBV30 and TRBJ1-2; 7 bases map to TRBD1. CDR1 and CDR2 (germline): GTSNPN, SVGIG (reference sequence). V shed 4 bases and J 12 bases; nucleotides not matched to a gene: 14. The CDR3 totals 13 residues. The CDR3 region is CAWTGQISMANTF. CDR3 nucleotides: TGTGCCTGGACGGGACAGATCTCTATGGCTAACACCTTC.

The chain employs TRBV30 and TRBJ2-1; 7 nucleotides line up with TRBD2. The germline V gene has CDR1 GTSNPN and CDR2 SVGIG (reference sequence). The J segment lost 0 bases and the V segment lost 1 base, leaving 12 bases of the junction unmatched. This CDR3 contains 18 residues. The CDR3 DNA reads TGTGCCTGGAGTGGGGGAGGGAGGGGAACGAGCTCCTACAATGAGCAGTTCTTC. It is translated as CAWSGGGRGTSSYNEQFF.

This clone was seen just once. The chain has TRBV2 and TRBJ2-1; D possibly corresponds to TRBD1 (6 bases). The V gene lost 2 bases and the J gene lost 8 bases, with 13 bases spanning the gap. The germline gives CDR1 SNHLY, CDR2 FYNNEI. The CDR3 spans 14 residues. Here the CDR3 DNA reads TGTGCCAGCAGTGAAAGCTCAGGGGTAGATGAGCAGTTCTTC. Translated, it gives CASSESSGVDEQFF.